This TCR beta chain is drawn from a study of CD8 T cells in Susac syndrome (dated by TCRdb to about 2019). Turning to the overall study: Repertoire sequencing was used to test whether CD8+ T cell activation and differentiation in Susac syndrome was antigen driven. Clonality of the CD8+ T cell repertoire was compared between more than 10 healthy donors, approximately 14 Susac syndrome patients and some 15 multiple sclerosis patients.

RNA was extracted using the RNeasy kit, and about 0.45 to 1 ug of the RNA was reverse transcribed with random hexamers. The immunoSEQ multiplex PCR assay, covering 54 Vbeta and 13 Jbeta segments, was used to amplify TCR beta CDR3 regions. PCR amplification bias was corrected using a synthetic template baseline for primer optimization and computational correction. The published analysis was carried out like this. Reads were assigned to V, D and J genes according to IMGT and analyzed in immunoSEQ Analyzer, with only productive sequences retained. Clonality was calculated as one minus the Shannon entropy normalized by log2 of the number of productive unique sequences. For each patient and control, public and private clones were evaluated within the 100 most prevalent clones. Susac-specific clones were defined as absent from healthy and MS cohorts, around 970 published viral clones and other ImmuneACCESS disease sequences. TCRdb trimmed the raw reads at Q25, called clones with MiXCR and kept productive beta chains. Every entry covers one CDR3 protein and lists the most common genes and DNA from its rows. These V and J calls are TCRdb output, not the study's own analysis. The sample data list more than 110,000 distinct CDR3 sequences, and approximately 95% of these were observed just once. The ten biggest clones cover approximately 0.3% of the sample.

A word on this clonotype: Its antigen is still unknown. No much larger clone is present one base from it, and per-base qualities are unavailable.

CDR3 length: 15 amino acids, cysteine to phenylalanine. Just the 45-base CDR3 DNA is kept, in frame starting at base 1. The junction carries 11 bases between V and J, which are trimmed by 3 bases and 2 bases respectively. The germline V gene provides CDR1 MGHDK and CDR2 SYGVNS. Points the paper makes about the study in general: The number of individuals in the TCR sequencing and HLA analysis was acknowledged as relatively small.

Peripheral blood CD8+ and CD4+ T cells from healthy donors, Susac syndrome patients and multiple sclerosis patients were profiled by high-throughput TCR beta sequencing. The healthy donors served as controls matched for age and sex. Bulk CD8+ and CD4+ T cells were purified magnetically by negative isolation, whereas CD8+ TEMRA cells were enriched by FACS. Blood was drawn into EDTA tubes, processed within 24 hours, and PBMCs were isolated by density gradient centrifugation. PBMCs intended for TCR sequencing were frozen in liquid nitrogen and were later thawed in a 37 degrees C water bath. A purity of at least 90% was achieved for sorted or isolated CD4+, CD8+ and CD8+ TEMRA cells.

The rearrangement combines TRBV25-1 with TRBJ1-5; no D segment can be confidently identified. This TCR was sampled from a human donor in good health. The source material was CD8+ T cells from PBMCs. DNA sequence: TGTGCCAGCAGTGATCGTCTGGAGGGCAATCAGCCCCAGCATTTT. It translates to CASSDRLEGNQPQHF. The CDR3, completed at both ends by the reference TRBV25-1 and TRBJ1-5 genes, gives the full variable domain EADIYQTPRYLVIGTGKKITLECSQTMGHDKMYWYQQDPGMELHLIHYSYGVNSTEKGDLSSESTVSRIRTEHFPLTLESARPSHTSQYLCASSDRLEGNQPQHFGDGTRLSIL.